The table lists the clone carrying this T cell receptor (beta chain) with many counts. The antigen is not known. TCRdb reanalysed the 5' RACE reads using MiXCR and keeps one entry per CDR3 protein. Of hundreds of thousands of distinct CDR3 sequences in the sample, around 5.2% were seen once. The V gene's germline CDR1 is MDHEN and CDR2 SYDVKM. There are 17 residues in the CDR3. After removal of 2 bases from V and 3 bases from J, the junction contained 10 bases not matched to a gene. The data were taken from a study of T cells after yellow fever vaccination. Overall study results and limits: Contaminating bulk clonotypes could be abundant in FACS-sorted repertoires. Most clones from primary vaccination resurfaced after the booster (about 95% CD4, around 89% CD8).

The sequence derives from a man between 18 and 29 years old who received the YFV17D yellow fever vaccine. The sample here was CD4+ T cells sorted from PBMCs, taken on the day of the yellow fever booster vaccination. The chain uses TRBV28 and TRBJ2-3; 8 positions match TRBD2. The CDR3 is CASSLLSAGGSTDTQYF. As DNA, the CDR3 is TGTGCCAGCAGTTTACTTTCTGCGGGGGGATCAACAGATACGCAGTATTTT.